The rows below give T cell receptor beta chains drawn from one sample of a study of blood T cell repertoires in COVID-19. Assay used: immunoSEQ multiplex PCR; TCRdb lists only in-frame clones, some missing. The sample includes roughly 62,000 clones, roughly 74% of them seen just once. Sequencing was carried out using peripheral blood. The receptors were sampled from a human donor in a cohort sampled during active COVID-19. CDR3s include the opening cysteine and the closing phenylalanine or tryptophan. A D gene is named only where the DNA matches it firmly. The size entry is marked missing in some rows and otherwise reads once, few, many or a size class.

clone size	V gene	D gene	CDR3 length	J gene	CDR3 DNA	CDR3 protein
-	TRBV19	-	15	TRBJ1-4	TGTGCCAGTAGTACCAGGGGTCGAACTAATGAAAAACTGTTTTTT	CASSTRGRTNEKLFF
few	TRBV11-3	TRBD2	18	TRBJ2-1	TGTGCCAGCAGCTTAGGCCTAAGTAGCGGGGGGGCCTACAATGAGCAGTTCTTC	CASSLGLSSGGAYNEQFF
-	TRBV9	-	13	TRBJ1-2	TGTGCCAGCAGCGTAGACCAGAACTATGGCTACACCTTC	CASSVDQNYGYTF
-	TRBV14	-	15	TRBJ1-3	TGTGCCAGCAGCCGCCGTTGGGAGACTGGAAACACCATATATTTT	CASSRRWETGNTIYF
-	TRBV6-6	-	13	TRBJ2-7	TGTGCCAGCAGTTCCACGACAACTTACGAGCAGTACTTC	CASSSTTTYEQYF
few	TRBV5-4	TRBD2	16	TRBJ2-2	TGTGCCAGCAGCTTGGTATGGACTAGCGGAACCGGGGAGCTGTTTTTT	CASSLVWTSGTGELFF
-	TRBV4-1	-	14	TRBJ2-7	TGCGCCAGCAGCCAGGACAGAAGTCTCTACGAGCAGTACTTC	CASSQDRSLYEQYF
-	TRBV5-4	TRBD1	15	TRBJ2-3	TGTGCCAGCAGCCCCAGGGACAGCGGTAGGGATACGCAGTATTTT	CASSPRDSGRDTQYF
-	TRBV11-2	-	14	TRBJ1-1	TGTGCCAGCAGCTTAGTGGCGGGGAACACTGAAGCTTTCTTT	CASSLVAGNTEAFF
-	TRBV10-1	-	13	TRBJ2-7	TGCGCCAGCCAGGGTTTGGGGTCCTACGAGCAGTACTTC	CASQGLGSYEQYF
-	TRBV6-5	-	15	TRBJ1-6	TGTGCCAGCAGTTTCGACCGGGGAGGGAATTCACCCCTCCACTTT	CASSFDRGGNSPLHF
-	TRBV7-9	-	17	TRBJ1-3	TGTGCCAGCAGCTTAGAAGTTCGGGGGAGCTCTGGAAACACCATATATTTT	CASSLEVRGSSGNTIYF
-	TRBV3-1/TRBV3-2	-	12	TRBJ1-4	TGTGCCAGCAGTCAGGGTGGTGAAAAACTGTTTTTT	CASSQGGEKLFF
-	TRBV7-9	-	13	TRBJ2-7	TGTGCCAGCAGCTTACTCCCGGGCTACGAGCAGTACTTC	CASSLLPGYEQYF
-	TRBV15	TRBD2	15	TRBJ2-5	TGTGCCACCAGCAGAACACCTAGCGGGGGGGAGACCCAGTACTTC	CATSRTPSGGETQYF
few	TRBV19	-	13	TRBJ1-6	TGTGCTACCGGGGAAGAACAAAATTCACCCCTCCACTTT	CATGEEQNSPLHF
-	TRBV28	-	13	TRBJ1-1	TGTGCCAGCAGCTCCGGAGCTAACACTGAAGCTTTCTTT	CASSSGANTEAFF
once	TRBV19	-	13	TRBJ1-5	TGTGCCAGTAGTATCGGGGGCAATCAGCCCCAGCATTTT	CASSIGGNQPQHF
-	TRBV7-6	TRBD2	17	TRBJ2-7	TGTGCCAGCAGCTTAGCGCGTGGGACTACCGCCCCCTACGAGCAGTACTTC	CASSLARGTTAPYEQYF
few	TRBV4-3	-	16	TRBJ1-3	TGCGCCAGCAGCCAAGATCTCCTTCCAGCTGGAAACACCATATATTTT	CASSQDLLPAGNTIYF
-	TRBV10-3	-	15	TRBJ1-5	TGTGCCATCAGTACATCCGGGACACCCAATCAGCCCCAGCATTTT	CAISTSGTPNQPQHF
-	TRBV28	TRBD2	14	TRBJ2-1	TGTGCCAGCGGCGGGAGGGGAGGTTACAATGAGCAGTTCTTC	CASGGRGGYNEQFF
-	TRBV7-2	-	12	TRBJ1-2	TGTGCCAGCAGCCCGGGAGTTGAGGGCTACACCTTC	CASSPGVEGYTF
-	TRBV5-6	TRBD1	14	TRBJ1-1	TGTGCCAGCAGCTTGGTACAGGGGATCACTGAAGCTTTCTTT	CASSLVQGITEAFF
-	TRBV11-3	TRBD1	16	TRBJ1-3	TGTGCCAGCAGCGCTCGGACAGGTATCTCTGGAAACACCATATATTTT	CASSARTGISGNTIYF